The present T cell receptor (beta chain) was sequenced within a study of response to subunit inactivated influenza vaccine. Study-wide results and caveats: The authors offered the suggestion that each seasonal influenza vaccination recruits few new T cells.

Trimming left V 0 bases short and J 9 bases short, with 19 bases between. Germline loops: CDR1 SGHRS, CDR2 YFSETQ. The CDR3 loop spans 16 amino acids. TCRdb re-derived calls from the RT-PCR reads in MiXCR, one entry per CDR3 protein. The sample shows over 650,000 distinct CDR3 sequences, approximately 17% of them seen only once. As concerns this clonotype: The antigen is not known.

The starting material was PBMCs from blood, obtained about 5 days after vaccination. This rearrangement joins TRBV5-1 to TRBJ2-1; D assignment may be TRBD1 or TRBD2 (6 bases each). The origin of this receptor is a man aged 50 or older who received an inactivated influenza vaccine. The CDR3 nucleotides read TGCGCCAGCAGCTTGGAGTCAACGGGGGCCAGCGGTGAGCAGTTCTTC. Encoded protein: CASSLESTGASGEQFF.